The source of this T cell receptor beta chain is a study of cytomegalovirus exposure and HLA in healthy donors. The CDR3 totals 15 residues. The V gene end was trimmed by 4 bases and the J gene end by 2 bases; junction bases not matched to a gene: 8. CDR1 and CDR2 from the germline V gene are SGDLS and YYNGEE. The PCR had 60 Vbeta and 13 Jbeta primers. Clones were read by immunoSEQ multiplex PCR, and TCRdb kept only the in-frame ones, dropping some. In total, the table holds tens of thousands of clones. Sequencing was performed on PBMCs. The receptor comes from a woman aged 60-70 years in good health and CMV-seropositive. The rearrangement links TRBV9 to TRBJ2-7; TRBD1 matches 8 bases. The CDR3 DNA is TGTGCCAGCAGCCCCCGGACAGGGTCTACCTACGAGCAGTACTTC. Translating gives CASSPRTGSTYEQYF.